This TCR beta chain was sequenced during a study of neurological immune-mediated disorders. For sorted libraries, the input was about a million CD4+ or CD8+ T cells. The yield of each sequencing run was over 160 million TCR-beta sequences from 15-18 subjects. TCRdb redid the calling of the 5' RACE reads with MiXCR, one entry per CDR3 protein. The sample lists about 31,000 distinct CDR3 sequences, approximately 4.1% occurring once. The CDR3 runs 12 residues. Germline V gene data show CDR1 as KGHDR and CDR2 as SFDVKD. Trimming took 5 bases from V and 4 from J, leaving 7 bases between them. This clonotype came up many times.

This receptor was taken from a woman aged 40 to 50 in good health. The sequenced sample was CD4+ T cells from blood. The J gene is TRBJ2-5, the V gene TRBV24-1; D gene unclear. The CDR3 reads CATSGRGETQYF. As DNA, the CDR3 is TGTGCCACCAGTGGGAGAGGAGAGACCCAGTACTTC.